Below, 7 T cell receptor beta chains from the same sample are listed, as sequenced in a study of graft-versus-host responses after intestinal transplantation. Their target antigens are unknown. Generated by immunoSEQ multiplex PCR, the TCRdb table keeps only in-frame clones and is missing some. There are tens of thousands of clones in the sample; about 90% occur only once, and around 0.1% lies in the top ten. This sample comprised unstimulated CD4+ T cells sorted from spleen or lymph node cells, obtained before intestinal transplant. Receptors originate from a human donor who received an intestinal transplant.

V is TRBV29-1 and J is TRBJ2-7; TRBD2 agrees at 11 bases. The length of the CDR3 is 15 residues. V lost 4 bases and J lost 3; bases outside the gene matches: 8. Germline V lookup: CDR1 SQVTM, CDR2 ANQGSEA. The DNA for the CDR3 is TGCAGCGTTGTCGTGGGACTAGCGGTGAACTACGAGCAGTACTTC. This sequence encodes CSVVVGLAVNYEQYF.

V is TRBV21-1 and J is TRBJ1-2; the listed D gene, TRBD1, was not tested against the DNA. TRBV21-1 is given as a pseudogene. The CDR3 runs 15 residues. This CDR3 is CASSKRQGTNYGYTF. The CDR3 nucleotides read TGTGCCAGCAGCAAGAGGCAGGGAACTAACTATGGCTACACCTTC.

The chain couples TRBV5-4 to TRBJ1-1, with 7 bases that match TRBD1. With 3 bases clipped from V and 4 bases from J, the junction kept 9 bases outside the gene matches. The CDR3 totals 15 residues. Germline V gene lookup returns CDR1 SGHNT and CDR2 YYREEE (reference sequence). The CDR3 DNA sequence: TGTGCCAGCAGCTCCGACAGGGTCAGGGGCACTGAAGCTTTCTTT. Its protein is CASSSDRVRGTEAFF.

The chain employs TRBV7-3 and TRBJ1-1; no definite D call. Trimming took off 5 bases at V and 4 bases at J, with 11 bases between the two ends. This CDR3 is 13 amino acids long. Germline lookup yields CDR1 SGHTA and CDR2 FQGTGA. The CDR3, as DNA: TGTGCCAGCAGCCCCGCGGGTGGCACTGAAGCTTTCTTT. Its translation is CASSPAGGTEAFF.

The chain joins TRBV7-9 to TRBJ1-2; tentatively, D is TRBD1 (5 bases). This CDR3 comprises 15 residues. Germline V gives CDR1 SEHNR, CDR2 FQNEAQ (reference sequence). The ends were cut back, 0 bases at V and 8 bases at J, with 16 bases in the middle. The CDR3 DNA follows: TGTGCCAGCAGCTTAGCAGGGGCGCGGGAGAAAGGCTACACCTTC. Protein sequence: CASSLAGAREKGYTF.

V gene TRBV5-1 combines with J gene TRBJ1-3; the D gene is possibly TRBD1 (5 bases). CDR1 SGHRS and CDR2 YFSETQ come from the germline V gene. V was shortened by 4 bases and J by 2 bases, with 16 bases between the two germline ends. This CDR3 contains 16 residues. CDR3 nucleotide sequence: TGCGCCAGCAGCACCGATGCCAGGGCGGCTGGAAACACCATATATTTT. Translating gives CASSTDARAAGNTIYF. The whole variable domain, remainder taken from reference TRBV5-1 and TRBJ1-3, is KAGVTQTPRYLIKTRGQQVTLSCSPISGHRSVSWYQQTPGQGLQFLFEYFSETQRNKGNFPGRFSGRQFSNSRSEMNVSTLELGDSALYLCASSTDARAAGNTIYFGEGSWLTVV.

This rearrangement joins TRBV2 to TRBJ2-4, with a weak D call TRBD2 (6 bases). CDR1 is SNHLY, CDR2 FYNNEI, per germline. V was shortened by 1 base and J by 6 bases, with 7 bases between the two germline ends. The CDR3 consists of 13 residues. The CDR3 DNA sequence: TGTGCCAGCAGTGAAGGGGAGGCAAACATTCAGTACTTC. This encodes CASSEGEANIQYF.